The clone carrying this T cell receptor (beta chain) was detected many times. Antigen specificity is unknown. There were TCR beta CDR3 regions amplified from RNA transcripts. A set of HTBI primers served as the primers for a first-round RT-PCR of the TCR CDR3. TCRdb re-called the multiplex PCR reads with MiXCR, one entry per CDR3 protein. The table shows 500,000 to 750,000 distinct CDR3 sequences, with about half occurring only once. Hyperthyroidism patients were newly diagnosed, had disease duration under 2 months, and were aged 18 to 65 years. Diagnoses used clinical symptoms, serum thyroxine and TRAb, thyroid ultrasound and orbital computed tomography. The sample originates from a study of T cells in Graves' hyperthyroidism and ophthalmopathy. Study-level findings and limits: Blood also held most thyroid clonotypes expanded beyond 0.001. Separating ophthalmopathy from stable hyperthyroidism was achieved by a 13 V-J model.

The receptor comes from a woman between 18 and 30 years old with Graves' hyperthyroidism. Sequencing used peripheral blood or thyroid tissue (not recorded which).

The CDR3 sequence is CASSYKEEQFF. The CDR3 DNA follows: TGTGCCAGCAGCTATAAGGAGGAGCAGTTCTTC. The V gene is TRBV7-9, the J gene TRBJ2-1; no reliable D call. Germline V gives CDR1 SEHNR, CDR2 FQNEAQ (reference sequence). V lost 4 bases and J lost 10, with 8 bases in between. This CDR3 is built from 11 residues.